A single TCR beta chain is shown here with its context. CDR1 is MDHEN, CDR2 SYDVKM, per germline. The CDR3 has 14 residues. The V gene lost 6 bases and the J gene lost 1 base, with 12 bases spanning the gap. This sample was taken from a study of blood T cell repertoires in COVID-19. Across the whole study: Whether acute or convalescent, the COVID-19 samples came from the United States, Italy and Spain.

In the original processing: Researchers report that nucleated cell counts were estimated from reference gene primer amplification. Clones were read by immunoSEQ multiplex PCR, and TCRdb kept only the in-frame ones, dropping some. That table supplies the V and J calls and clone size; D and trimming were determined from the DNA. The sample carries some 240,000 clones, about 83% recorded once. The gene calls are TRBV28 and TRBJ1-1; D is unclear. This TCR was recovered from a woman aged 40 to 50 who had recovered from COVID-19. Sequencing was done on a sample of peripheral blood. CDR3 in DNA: TGTGCCAGCAGGAAGGCAGGCCCGAACACTGAAGCTTTCTTT. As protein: CASRKAGPNTEAFF.